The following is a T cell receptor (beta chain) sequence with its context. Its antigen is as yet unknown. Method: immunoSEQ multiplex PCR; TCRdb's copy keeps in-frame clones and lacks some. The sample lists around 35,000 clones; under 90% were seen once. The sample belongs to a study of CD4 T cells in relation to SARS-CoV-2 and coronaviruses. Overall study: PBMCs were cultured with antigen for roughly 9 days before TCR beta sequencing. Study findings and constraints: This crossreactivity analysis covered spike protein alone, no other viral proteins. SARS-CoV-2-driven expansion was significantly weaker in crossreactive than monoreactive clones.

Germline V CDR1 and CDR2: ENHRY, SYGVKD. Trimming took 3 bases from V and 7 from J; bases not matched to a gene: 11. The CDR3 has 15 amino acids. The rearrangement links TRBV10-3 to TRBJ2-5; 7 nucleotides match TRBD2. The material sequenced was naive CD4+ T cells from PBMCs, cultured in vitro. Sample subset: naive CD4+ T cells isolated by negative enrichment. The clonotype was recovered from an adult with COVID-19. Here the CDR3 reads CAISDPGLRGATQYF. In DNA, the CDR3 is TGTGCCATCAGTGATCCGGGACTAAGGGGTGCGACCCAGTACTTC.